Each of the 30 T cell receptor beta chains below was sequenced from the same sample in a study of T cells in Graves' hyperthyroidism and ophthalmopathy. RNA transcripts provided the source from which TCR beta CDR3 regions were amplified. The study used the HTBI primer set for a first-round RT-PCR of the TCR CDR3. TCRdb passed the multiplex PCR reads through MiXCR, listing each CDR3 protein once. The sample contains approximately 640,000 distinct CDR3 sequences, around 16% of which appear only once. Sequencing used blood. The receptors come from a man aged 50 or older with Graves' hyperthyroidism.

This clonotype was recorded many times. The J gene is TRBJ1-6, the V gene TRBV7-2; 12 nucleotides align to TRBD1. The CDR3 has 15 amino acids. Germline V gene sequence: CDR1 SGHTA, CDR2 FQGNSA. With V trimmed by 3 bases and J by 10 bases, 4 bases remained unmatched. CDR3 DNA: TGTGCCAGCAGCTTTGGGACAGGGGGCGGGTCACCCCTCCACTTT. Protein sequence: CASSFGTGGGSPLHF.

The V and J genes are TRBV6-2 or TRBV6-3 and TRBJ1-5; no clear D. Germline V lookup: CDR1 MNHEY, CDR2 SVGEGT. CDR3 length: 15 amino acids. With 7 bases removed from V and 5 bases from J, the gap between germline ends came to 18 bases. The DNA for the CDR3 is TGTGCCAGCATTTCGGGCCGGGGAAGGGATCAGCCCCAGCATTTT. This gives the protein CASISGRGRDQPQHF.

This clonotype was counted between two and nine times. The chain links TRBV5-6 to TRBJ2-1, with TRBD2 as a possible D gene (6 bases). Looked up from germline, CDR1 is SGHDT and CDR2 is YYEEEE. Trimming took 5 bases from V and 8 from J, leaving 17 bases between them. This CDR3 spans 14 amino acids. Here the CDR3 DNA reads TGTGCCAGCAGTCATCCCGGGACTGTCGATGAGCAGTTCTTC. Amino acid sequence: CASSHPGTVDEQFF.

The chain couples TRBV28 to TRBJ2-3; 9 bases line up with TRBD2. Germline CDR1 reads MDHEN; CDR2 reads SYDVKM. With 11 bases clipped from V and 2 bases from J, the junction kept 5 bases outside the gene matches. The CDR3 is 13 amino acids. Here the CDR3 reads CAGGGADTDTQYF. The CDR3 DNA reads TGTGCCGGCGGGGGGGCTGACACAGATACGCAGTATTTT.

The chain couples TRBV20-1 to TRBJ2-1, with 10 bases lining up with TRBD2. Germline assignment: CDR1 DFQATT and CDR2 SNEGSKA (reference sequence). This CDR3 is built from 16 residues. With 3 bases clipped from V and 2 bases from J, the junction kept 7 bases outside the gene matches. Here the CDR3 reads CSARSLAGDPYNEQFF. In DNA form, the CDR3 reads TGCAGTGCTAGGAGTCTAGCGGGGGACCCCTACAATGAGCAGTTCTTC.

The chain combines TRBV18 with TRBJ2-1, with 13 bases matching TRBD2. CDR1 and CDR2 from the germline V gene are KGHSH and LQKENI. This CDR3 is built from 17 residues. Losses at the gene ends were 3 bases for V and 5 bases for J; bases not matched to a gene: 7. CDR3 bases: TGTGCCAGCTCACCCCAAGACGGGACTAGCGGGAACAATGAGCAGTTCTTC. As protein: CASSPQDGTSGNNEQFF.

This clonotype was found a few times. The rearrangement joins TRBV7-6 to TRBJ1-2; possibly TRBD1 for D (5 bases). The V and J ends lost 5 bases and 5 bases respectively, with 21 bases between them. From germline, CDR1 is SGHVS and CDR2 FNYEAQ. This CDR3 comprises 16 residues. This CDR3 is CASSPIDSDVPYGYTF. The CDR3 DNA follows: TGTGCCAGCAGCCCTATCGACAGCGACGTCCCATATGGCTACACCTTC. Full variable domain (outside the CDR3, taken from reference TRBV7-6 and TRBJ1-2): GAGVSQSPRYKVTKRGQDVALRCDPISGHVSLYWYRQALGQGPEFLTYFNYEAQQDKSGLPNDRFSAERPEGSISTLTIQRTEQRDSAMYRCASSPIDSDVPYGYTFGSGTRLTVV.

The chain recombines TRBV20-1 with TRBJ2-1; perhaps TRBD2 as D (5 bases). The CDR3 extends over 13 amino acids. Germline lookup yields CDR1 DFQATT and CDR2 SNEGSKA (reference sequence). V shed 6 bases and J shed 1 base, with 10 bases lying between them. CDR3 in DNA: TGCAGTGCCATGGAGGAGTCCTACAATGAGCAGTTCTTC. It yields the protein CSAMEESYNEQFF.

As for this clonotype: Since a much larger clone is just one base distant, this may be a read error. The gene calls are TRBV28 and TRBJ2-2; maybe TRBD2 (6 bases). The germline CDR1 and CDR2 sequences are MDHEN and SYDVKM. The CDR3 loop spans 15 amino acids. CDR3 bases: TGTGCCAGCAGTTTATCTGCGGGACTCACCTGGGAGCTGTTTTTT. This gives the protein CASSLSAGLTWELFF.

The CDR3 loop is CASSFPAGQGQETQYF. Here the CDR3 DNA reads TGTGCCAGCAGCTTTCCCGCGGGACAGGGCCAAGAGACCCAGTACTTC. V usage is TRBV7-9 and J usage is TRBJ2-5, with 9 bases lining up with TRBD1. Germline V CDR1 and CDR2: SEHNR, FQNEAQ (reference sequence). J lost 1 base, V lost 3 bases, and 6 bases had no gene match. The CDR3 spans 16 residues.

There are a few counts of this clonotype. DNA of the CDR3: TGTGCCAGTAGAGACACCGGGCGGGACTACGAGCAGTACTTC. This encodes CASRDTGRDYEQYF. V is TRBV19 and J is TRBJ2-7; D is perhaps TRBD2 (6 bases). The CDR3 covers 14 residues. V was pared by 6 bases and J by 3 bases, with 15 bases between. Germline V gene data show CDR1 as LNHDA and CDR2 as SQIVND (reference sequence). Combining the CDR3 with reference TRBV19 and TRBJ2-7 gives the whole variable domain DGGITQSPKYLFRKEGQNVTLSCEQNLNHDAMYWYRQDPGQGLRLIYYSQIVNDFQKGDIAEGYSVSREKKESFPLTVTSAQKNPTAFYLCASRDTGRDYEQYFGPGTRLTVT.

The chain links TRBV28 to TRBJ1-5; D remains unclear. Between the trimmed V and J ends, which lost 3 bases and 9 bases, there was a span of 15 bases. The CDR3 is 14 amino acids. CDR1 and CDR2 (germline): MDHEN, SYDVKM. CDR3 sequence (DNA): TGTGCCAGCAGTTTGCAGGCTCAAGAATGGCCCCAGCATTTT. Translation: CASSLQAQEWPQHF.

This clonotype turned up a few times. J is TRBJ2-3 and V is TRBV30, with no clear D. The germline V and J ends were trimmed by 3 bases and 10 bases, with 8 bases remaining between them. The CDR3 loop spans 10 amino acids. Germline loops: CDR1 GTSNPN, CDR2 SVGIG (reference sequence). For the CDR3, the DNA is TGTGCCTGGAGCCGGGCAGCGCAGTATTTT. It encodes CAWSRAAQYF.

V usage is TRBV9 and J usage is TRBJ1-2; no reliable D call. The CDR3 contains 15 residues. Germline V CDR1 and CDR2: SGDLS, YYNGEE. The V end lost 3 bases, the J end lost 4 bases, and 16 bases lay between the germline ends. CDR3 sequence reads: CASSATSEVSYGYTF. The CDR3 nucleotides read TGTGCCAGCAGCGCCACCTCGGAAGTGAGCTATGGCTACACCTTC.

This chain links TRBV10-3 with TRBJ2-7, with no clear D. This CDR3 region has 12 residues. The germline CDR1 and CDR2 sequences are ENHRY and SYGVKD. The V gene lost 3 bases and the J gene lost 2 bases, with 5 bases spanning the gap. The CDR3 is CAISDTTYEQYF. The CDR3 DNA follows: TGTGCCATCAGTGACACCACCTACGAGCAGTACTTC.

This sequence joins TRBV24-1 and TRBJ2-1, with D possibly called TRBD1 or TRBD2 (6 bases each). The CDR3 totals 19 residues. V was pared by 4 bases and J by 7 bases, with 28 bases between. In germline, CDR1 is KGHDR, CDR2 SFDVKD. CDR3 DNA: TGTGCCACCAGTGAAGCTAAAGTTACCCGGGGGCAGGAGAGGAATGAGCAGTTCTTC. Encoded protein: CATSEAKVTRGQERNEQFF.

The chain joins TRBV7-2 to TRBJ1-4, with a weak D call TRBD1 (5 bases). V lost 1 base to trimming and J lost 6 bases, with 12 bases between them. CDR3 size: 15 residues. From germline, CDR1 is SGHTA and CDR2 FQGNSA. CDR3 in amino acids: CASSLVPGRHEKLFF. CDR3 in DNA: TGTGCCAGCAGCTTAGTTCCAGGGCGTCATGAAAAACTGTTTTTT.

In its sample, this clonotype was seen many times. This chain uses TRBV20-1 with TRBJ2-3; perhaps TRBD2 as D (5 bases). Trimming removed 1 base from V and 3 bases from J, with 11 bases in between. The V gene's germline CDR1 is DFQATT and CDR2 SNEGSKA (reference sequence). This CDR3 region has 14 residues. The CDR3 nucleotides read TGCAGTGCTAGAGGCTGGGAGAGGACAGATACGCAGTATTTT. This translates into CSARGWERTDTQYF.

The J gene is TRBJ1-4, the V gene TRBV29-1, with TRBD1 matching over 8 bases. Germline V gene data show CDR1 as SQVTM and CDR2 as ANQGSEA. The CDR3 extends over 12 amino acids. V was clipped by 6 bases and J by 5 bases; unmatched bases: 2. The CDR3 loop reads CSVQGGNEKLFF. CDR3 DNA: TGCAGCGTACAGGGGGGGAATGAAAAACTGTTTTTT.

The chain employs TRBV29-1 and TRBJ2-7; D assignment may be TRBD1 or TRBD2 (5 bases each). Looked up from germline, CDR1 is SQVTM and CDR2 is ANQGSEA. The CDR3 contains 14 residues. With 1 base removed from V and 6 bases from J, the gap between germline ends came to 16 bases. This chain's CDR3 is CSVEGGVNGFEQYF. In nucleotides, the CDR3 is TGCAGCGTTGAAGGAGGGGTGAACGGTTTCGAGCAGTACTTC.

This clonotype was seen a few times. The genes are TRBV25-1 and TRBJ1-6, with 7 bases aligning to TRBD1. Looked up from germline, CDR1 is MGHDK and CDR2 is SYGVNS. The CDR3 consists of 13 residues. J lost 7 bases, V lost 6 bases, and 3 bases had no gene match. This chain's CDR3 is CASRDRPNSPLHF. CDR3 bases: TGTGCCAGCAGGGACAGGCCCAATTCACCCCTCCACTTT.

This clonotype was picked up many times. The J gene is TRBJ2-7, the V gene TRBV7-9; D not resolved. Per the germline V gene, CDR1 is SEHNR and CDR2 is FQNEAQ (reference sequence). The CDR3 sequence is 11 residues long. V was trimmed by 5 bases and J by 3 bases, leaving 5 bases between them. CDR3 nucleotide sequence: TGTGCCAGCAGCCCGGACTACGAGCAGTACTTC. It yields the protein CASSPDYEQYF. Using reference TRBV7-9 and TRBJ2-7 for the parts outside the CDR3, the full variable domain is DTGVSQNPRHKITKRGQNVTFRCDPISEHNRLYWYRQTLGQGPEFLTYFQNEAQLEKSRLLSDRFSAERPKGSFSTLEIQRTEQGDSAMYLCASSPDYEQYFGPGTRLTVT.

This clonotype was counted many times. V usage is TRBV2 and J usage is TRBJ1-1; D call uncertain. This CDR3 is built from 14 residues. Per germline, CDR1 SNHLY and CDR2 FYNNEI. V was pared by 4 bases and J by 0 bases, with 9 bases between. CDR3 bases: TGTGCCAGCAGTGTGACGTTCATGAACACTGAAGCTTTCTTT. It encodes CASSVTFMNTEAFF.

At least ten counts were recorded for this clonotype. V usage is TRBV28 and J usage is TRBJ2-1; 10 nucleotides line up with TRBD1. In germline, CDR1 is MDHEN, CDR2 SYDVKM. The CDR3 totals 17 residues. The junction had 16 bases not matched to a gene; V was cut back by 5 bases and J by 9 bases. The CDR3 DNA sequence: TGTGCCAGCAGTCCAACTTCGTCTGGGACAGGGGTTCGTGAGCAGTTCTTC. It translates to CASSPTSSGTGVREQFF.

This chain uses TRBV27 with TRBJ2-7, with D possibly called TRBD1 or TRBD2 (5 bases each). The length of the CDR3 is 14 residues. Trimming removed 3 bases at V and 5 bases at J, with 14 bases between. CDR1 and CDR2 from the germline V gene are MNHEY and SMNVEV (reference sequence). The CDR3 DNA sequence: TGTGCCAGCAGTTTCAGGGAGACGCTACACGAGCAGTACTTC. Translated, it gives CASSFRETLHEQYF.

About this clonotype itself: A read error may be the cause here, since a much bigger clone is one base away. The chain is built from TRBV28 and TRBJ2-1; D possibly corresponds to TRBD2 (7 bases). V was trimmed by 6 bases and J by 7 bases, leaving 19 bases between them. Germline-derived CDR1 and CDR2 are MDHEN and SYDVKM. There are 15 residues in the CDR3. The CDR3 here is CASSRGAPGGNEQFF. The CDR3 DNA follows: TGTGCCAGCAGCCGGGGGGCTCCCGGGGGTAATGAGCAGTTCTTC.

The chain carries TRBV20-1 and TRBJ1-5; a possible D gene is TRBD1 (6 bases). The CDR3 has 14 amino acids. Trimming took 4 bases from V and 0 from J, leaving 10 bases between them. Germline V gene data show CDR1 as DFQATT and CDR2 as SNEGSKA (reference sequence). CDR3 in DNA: TGCAGTGCTATGGGACATAATAGCAATCAGCCCCAGCATTTT. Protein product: CSAMGHNSNQPQHF.

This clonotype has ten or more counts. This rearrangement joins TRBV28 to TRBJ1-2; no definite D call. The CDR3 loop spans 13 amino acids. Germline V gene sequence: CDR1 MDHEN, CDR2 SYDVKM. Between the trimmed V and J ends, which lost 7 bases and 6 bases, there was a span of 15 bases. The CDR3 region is CASIKGRGHGYTF. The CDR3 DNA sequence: TGTGCCAGCATCAAAGGCCGCGGACATGGCTACACCTTC.

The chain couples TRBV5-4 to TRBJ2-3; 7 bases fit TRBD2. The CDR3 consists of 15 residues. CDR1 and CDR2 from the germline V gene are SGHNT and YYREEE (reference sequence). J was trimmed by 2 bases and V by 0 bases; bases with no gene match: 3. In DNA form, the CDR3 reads TGTGCCAGCAGCTTGGTTGCGGGAGACACAGATACGCAGTATTTT. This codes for CASSLVAGDTDTQYF.

CDR3 in amino acids: CASSIEAGVPYNEQFF. As DNA, the CDR3 is TGTGCCAGCAGCATAGAAGCGGGAGTTCCTTACAATGAGCAGTTCTTC. J is TRBJ2-1 and V is TRBV5-5, with 8 bases fitting TRBD2. The V gene end was trimmed by 4 bases and the J gene end by 4 bases; junction bases not matched to a gene: 10. Per the germline V gene, CDR1 is SGHKS and CDR2 is YYEKEE (reference sequence). The CDR3 consists of 16 residues.